The 10 T cell receptor beta chains listed next were all sequenced from one sample in a study of graft-versus-host responses after intestinal transplantation. The method was immunoSEQ multiplex PCR; TCRdb's version includes in-frame clones alone and lacks a portion of them. Among roughly 15,000 clones, around 70% were seen once, and the ten largest hold roughly 7.2%. Lymphocytes from graft epithelium and lamina propria were isolated. The specimen was ileum tissue, collected 16 days after intestinal transplant. The receptors were sampled from a human patient who received an intestinal transplant, so some T cells may come from the graft donor.

The chain links TRBV4-1 to TRBJ2-7; 9 nucleotides agree with TRBD1. Germline V gene sequence: CDR1 MGHRA, CDR2 YSYEKL. V gave up 1 base and J gave up 2 bases; unmatched junction bases: 3. CDR3 size: 15 residues. The CDR3 sequence is CASSQAGTGPYEQYF. In DNA, the CDR3 is TGCGCCAGCAGCCAAGCGGGGACAGGGCCCTACGAGCAGTACTTC.

This chain links TRBV5-6 with TRBJ1-1; 8 bases are a match to TRBD1. V shed 4 bases, J shed 4 bases, and the junction held 6 bases outside the gene matches. CDR3 length: 14 residues. Germline loops: CDR1 SGHDT, CDR2 YYEEEE. The CDR3, as DNA: TGTGCCAGCAGCACGACAGGGGTTGGCACTGAAGCTTTCTTT. Translation: CASSTTGVGTEAFF.

This rearrangement joins TRBV7-9 to TRBJ2-1, with D possibly TRBD2 on 6 matching bases. Germline values: CDR1 SEHNR, CDR2 FQNEAQ (reference sequence). The CDR3 length is 16 residues. V lost 3 bases and J lost 1, with 13 bases in between. The CDR3, as DNA: TGTGCCAGCAGCTTTAGGAGGGACGGTTCCTACAATGAGCAGTTCTTC. This gives the protein CASSFRRDGSYNEQFF.

J is TRBJ1-4 and V is TRBV7-6; D unclear. Per the germline V gene, CDR1 is SGHVS and CDR2 is FNYEAQ. The CDR3 has 14 residues. With 2 bases removed from V and 8 bases from J, the gap between germline ends came to 12 bases. The CDR3 here is CASSLQQGGEKLFF. In DNA, the CDR3 is TGTGCCAGCAGCTTACAACAAGGAGGGGAAAAACTGTTTTTT. Full variable domain (remainder filled in from reference TRBV7-6 and TRBJ1-4): GAGVSQSPRYKVTKRGQDVALRCDPISGHVSLYWYRQALGQGPEFLTYFNYEAQQDKSGLPNDRFSAERPEGSISTLTIQRTEQRDSAMYRCASSLQQGGEKLFFGSGTQLSVL.

The sample holds a few counts of this clone. The chain has TRBV5-1 and TRBJ1-1; D perhaps matches TRBD1 (6 bases). The CDR3 runs to 14 residues. V lost 1 base to trimming and J lost 4 bases, with 11 bases between them. Germline V lookup: CDR1 SGHRS, CDR2 YFSETQ. DNA of the CDR3: TGCGCCAGCAGCTTGCAGGGGCGCTTCACTGAAGCTTTCTTT. It codes for CASSLQGRFTEAFF.

CDR3: CASSPPTDNTGELFF. CDR3 coding DNA: TGTGCCAGCTCACCGCCGACAGATAACACCGGGGAGCTGTTTTTT. This rearrangement joins TRBV18 to TRBJ2-2; D perhaps matches TRBD1 (5 bases). Germline CDR1 and CDR2: KGHSH and LQKENI. Trimming removed 3 bases at V and 2 bases at J, with 10 bases between. There are 15 residues in the CDR3.

This clone has just one count. The chain is built from TRBV6-1 and TRBJ2-7; D perhaps matches TRBD1 (5 bases). The CDR3 covers 16 residues. Trimming stripped 2 bases from V and 0 bases from J, with 14 bases between. Germline V CDR1 and CDR2: MNHNS, SASEGT. The DNA for the CDR3 is TGTGCCAGCAGTGAATGGGGCGCAAGGAGCTCCTACGAGCAGTACTTC. The encoded protein is CASSEWGARSSYEQYF.

This chain connects TRBV28 to TRBJ2-3; 9 nucleotides align to TRBD2. The junction had 4 bases not matched to a gene; V was cut back by 4 bases and J by 2 bases. The CDR3 sequence is 15 residues long. Germline-derived CDR1 and CDR2 are MDHEN and SYDVKM. CDR3 region: CASSWTSENTDTQYF. The CDR3 DNA reads TGTGCCAGCAGTTGGACTAGCGAGAACACAGATACGCAGTATTTT.

This sequence joins TRBV11-2 and TRBJ1-2, with D possibly TRBD1 on 6 matching bases. Per germline, CDR1 SGHAT and CDR2 FQNNGV. V lost 5 bases and J 4 bases, leaving 17 bases between the germline ends. The CDR3 consists of 15 residues. CDR3 sequence reads: CASSDTGGRGYGYTF. In DNA, the CDR3 is TGTGCCAGCAGCGATACGGGGGGCCGAGGCTATGGCTACACCTTC.

In this sample, this clone turned up once. This sequence joins TRBV19 and TRBJ2-2; weak D call: TRBD1 (7 bases). This CDR3 is built from 15 residues. Germline V gene data show CDR1 as LNHDA and CDR2 as SQIVND (reference sequence). Trimming shortened V by 7 bases and J by 3 bases, and 15 bases separated the two germline ends. The CDR3 DNA reads as TGTGCCAGTACCTCTCGCAGGGGGGACACCGGGGAGCTGTTTTTT. As protein: CASTSRRGDTGELFF.